The 16 T cell receptor beta chains below come from one sample, sequenced in a study of cytomegalovirus exposure and HLA in healthy donors. The PCR used 60 Vbeta and 13 Jbeta primers. Using immunoSEQ multiplex PCR, the repertoire was profiled, and TCRdb retains in-frame clones only, with some absent. The repertoire holds more than 95,000 clones, with about three quarters as singletons. Sample: PBMCs. All receptors derive from a man aged 25-40 years in good health and CMV-seronegative.

DNA for the CDR3: TGCGCCAGCAGCTTGGTTACAGGGGTGGTTGGAGAGACCCAGTACTTC. The encoded protein is CASSLVTGVVGETQYF. V gene TRBV5-1 combines with J gene TRBJ2-5; 7 bases are shared with TRBD1. Trimming cost V 0 bases and J 4 bases; bases outside gene matches: 9. This CDR3 is built from 16 residues. The germline V gene encodes CDR1 SGHRS and CDR2 YFSETQ.

The genes are TRBV5-1 and TRBJ2-7; TRBD2 matches at 10 bases. With V trimmed by 3 bases and J by 4 bases, 10 bases remained unmatched. The CDR3 runs to 16 residues. In germline, CDR1 is SGHRS, CDR2 YFSETQ. This chain's CDR3 is CASSSPLSGGRYEQYF. Here the CDR3 DNA reads TGCGCCAGCAGCTCACCCCTTAGCGGGGGGAGATACGAGCAGTACTTC. The variable domain in full, with the rest retrieved from reference TRBV5-1 and TRBJ2-7, is KAGVTQTPRYLIKTRGQQVTLSCSPISGHRSVSWYQQTPGQGLQFLFEYFSETQRNKGNFPGRFSGRQFSNSRSEMNVSTLELGDSALYLCASSSPLSGGRYEQYFGPGTRLTVT.

The chain recombines TRBV5-6 with TRBJ2-3; 7 bases map to TRBD2. CDR1 and CDR2 (germline): SGHDT, YYEEEE. Germline trimming cut 4 bases from V and 5 bases from J; bases unmatched to any gene: 7. This CDR3 comprises 14 residues. CDR3 DNA: TGTGCCAGCAGCAGGCCGGGGGGTGGAGATACGCAGTATTTT. As protein: CASSRPGGGDTQYF.

The CDR3 here is CASSYGTEETQYF. CDR3 DNA sequence: TGTGCCAGCAGCTATGGGACAGAAGAGACCCAGTACTTC. V is TRBV5-6 and J is TRBJ2-5, with 7 positions matching TRBD1. Trimming removed 3 bases from V and 3 bases from J; junction bases left unmatched: 2. Germline CDR1 reads SGHDT; CDR2 reads YYEEEE. The CDR3 is 13 residues long.

This clone was counted only a few times. Different DNA sequences within this sample yield the same CDR3. The CDR3 loop reads CASSVGAGGSYEQYF. CDR3 coding DNA: TGTGCCAGCAGCGTAGGGGCGGGGGGATCCTACGAGCAGTACTTC. The chain combines TRBV9 with TRBJ2-7; 8 positions agree with TRBD2. The V and J ends lost 0 bases and 1 base, in that order; junction bases with no gene match: 3. The germline V gene has CDR1 SGDLS and CDR2 YYNGEE. The CDR3 runs to 15 residues.

In this sample, this clone turned up once. This chain links TRBV5-8 with TRBJ1-2; no reliable D call. In germline, CDR1 is SGHTS, CDR2 YDEGEE. V was pared by 4 bases and J by 0 bases, with 19 bases between. This CDR3 has 17 amino acids. CDR3 sequence: CASSLVVNEATNYGYTF. CDR3 DNA sequence: TGTGCCAGCAGCCTGGTGGTGAACGAGGCCACTAACTATGGCTACACCTTC. The full variable domain, in which reference TRBV5-8 and TRBJ1-2 provide the parts outside the CDR3, is EAGVTQSPTHLIKTRGQQATLRCSPISGHTSVYWYQQALGLGLQFLLWYDEGEERNRGNFPPRFSGRQFPNYSSELNVNALELEDSALYLCASSLVVNEATNYGYTFGSGTRLTVV.

This chain uses TRBV6-4 with TRBJ1-1, with D possibly TRBD1 on 6 matching bases. Germline V gene data show CDR1 as MRHNA and CDR2 as SNTAGT. The V end was cut by 6 bases, the J end by 2 bases, with 10 bases between. The CDR3 sequence is 13 residues long. The CDR3 region is CASSTGSNTEAFF. CDR3 sequence (DNA): TGTGCCAGCAGCACAGGGTCCAACACTGAAGCTTTCTTT.

A few counts support this clone. The chain is built from TRBV5-4 and TRBJ2-4; possibly TRBD2 for D (5 bases). Trimming cost V 2 bases and J 1 base, with 10 bases left between them. Germline values: CDR1 SGHNT, CDR2 YYREEE (reference sequence). The CDR3 is made up of 15 amino acids. In DNA, the CDR3 is TGTGCCAGCAGCTTCGGAAGAGGGGCCAAAAACATTCAGTACTTC. Protein: CASSFGRGAKNIQYF. The full variable domain, rest sourced from reference TRBV5-4 and TRBJ2-4, is ETGVTQSPTHLIKTRGQQVTLRCSSQSGHNTVSWYQQALGQGPQFIFQYYREEENGRGNFPPRFSGLQFPNYSSELNVNALELDDSALYLCASSFGRGAKNIQYFGAGTRLSVL.

The chain carries TRBV4-1 and TRBJ1-1, with a weak D call TRBD1 (6 bases). With 1 base removed from V and 0 bases from J, the gap between germline ends came to 9 bases. The CDR3 contains 15 residues. Germline V lookup: CDR1 MGHRA, CDR2 YSYEKL. The chain's CDR3 is CASSQGRGMNTEAFF. CDR3 nucleotide sequence: TGCGCCAGCAGCCAAGGCAGGGGCATGAACACTGAAGCTTTCTTT.

V gene TRBV30 combines with J gene TRBJ2-2; D possibly corresponds to TRBD1 (5 bases). In germline, CDR1 is GTSNPN, CDR2 SVGIG (reference sequence). The V end lost 6 bases, the J end lost 3 bases, and 17 bases lay between the germline ends. CDR3 length: 15 amino acids. The CDR3 here is CACEKGYLDTGELFF. CDR3 in DNA: TGTGCCTGTGAGAAGGGGTATTTGGACACCGGGGAGCTGTTTTTT.

The CDR3 is CAISPGQQETQYF. DNA of the CDR3: TGTGCCATCAGTCCGGGACAACAAGAGACCCAGTACTTC. The chain couples TRBV10-3 to TRBJ2-5; TRBD1 might be the D (6 bases). V lost 5 bases and J lost 2, with 9 bases in between. The CDR3 sequence is 13 residues long. The germline V gene has CDR1 ENHRY and CDR2 SYGVKD.

The chain links TRBV6-5 to TRBJ1-2, with D possibly being TRBD1 (5 bases). Trimming took off 2 bases at V and 4 bases at J, with 8 bases between the two ends. This CDR3 has 13 residues. CDR1 MNHEY and CDR2 SVGAGI come from the germline V gene. The CDR3 coding sequence is TGTGCCAGCAGTTACGGGGGGAGCTATGGCTACACCTTC. It specifies CASSYGGSYGYTF.

The chain recombines TRBV9 with TRBJ2-2, with unresolved D. V was clipped by 0 bases and J by 2 bases, with 8 bases between them. The germline V gene encodes CDR1 SGDLS and CDR2 YYNGEE. The CDR3 is 15 amino acids. This chain's CDR3 is CASSVVGTNTGELFF. The CDR3 DNA is TGTGCCAGCAGCGTAGTGGGCACTAACACCGGGGAGCTGTTTTTT.

The chain's CDR3 is CASSYAGELFF. In DNA, the CDR3 is TGTGCCAGCAGCTATGCCGGGGAGCTGTTTTTT. The J gene is TRBJ2-2, the V gene TRBV2; D not resolved. The CDR3 covers 11 residues. Germline CDR1 reads SNHLY; CDR2 reads FYNNEI. Between the trimmed V and J ends, which lost 6 bases and 6 bases, there was a span of 5 bases. The full variable domain, completed using reference TRBV2 and TRBJ2-2, is EPEVTQTPSHQVTQMGQEVILRCVPISNHLYFYWYRQILGQKVEFLVSFYNNEISEKSEIFDDQFSVERPDGSNFTLKIRSTKLEDSAMYFCASSYAGELFFGEGSRLTVL.

J is TRBJ1-2 and V is TRBV7-2, with unresolved D. This CDR3 region has 14 residues. The V and J ends lost 1 base and 3 bases respectively, with 9 bases between them. Germline-derived CDR1 and CDR2 are SGHTA and FQGNSA. CDR3 sequence: CASSLGSGYYGYTF. The CDR3 nucleotides read TGTGCCAGCAGCTTAGGGTCCGGTTACTATGGCTACACCTTC.

The chain employs TRBV27 and TRBJ2-3, with 8 bases fitting TRBD2. From germline, CDR1 is MNHEY and CDR2 SMNVEV (reference sequence). The length of the CDR3 is 13 residues. The trim removed 4 bases at V and 9 bases at J, leaving 6 bases unmatched. The CDR3 sequence: CASSSGGLVTQYF. The CDR3 DNA reads as TGTGCCAGCAGTTCGGGAGGGTTAGTAACGCAGTATTTT.